This entry lists 18 T cell receptor beta chains sequenced from one sample in a study of cytomegalovirus exposure and HLA in healthy donors. With 60 Vbeta and 13 Jbeta primers, the PCR was carried out. Here immunoSEQ multiplex PCR was the method, and the copy in TCRdb shows in-frame clones only, minus some. The sample includes about 220,000 clones, 82% of them seen just once. The sample consisted of PBMCs. All receptors derive from a woman between 35 and 50 years old in good health and CMV-seropositive.

The rearrangement links TRBV7-3 to TRBJ1-1, with D perhaps matching TRBD1 (6 bases). Germline V gene lookup returns CDR1 SGHTA and CDR2 FQGTGA. V was clipped by 5 bases and J by 3 bases, with 13 bases between them. This CDR3 comprises 14 residues. The CDR3 bases are TGTGCCAGCAGCAAACAGGGAGGGGACACTGAAGCTTTCTTT. Protein: CASSKQGGDTEAFF.

The CDR3 DNA follows: TGCAGCGTTGAAATATGGGCAGGGAGGACCAAAAACATTCAGTACTTC. Protein product: CSVEIWAGRTKNIQYF. The chain is built from TRBV29-1 and TRBJ2-4; TRBD2 is a possible D gene (6 bases). This CDR3 contains 16 residues. Trimming cost V 2 bases and J 2 bases, with 16 bases left between them. Per the germline V gene, CDR1 is SQVTM and CDR2 is ANQGSEA.

This rearrangement joins TRBV19 to TRBJ1-1; 7 bases map to TRBD1. Trimming removed 5 bases from V and 2 bases from J; junction bases left unmatched: 2. The CDR3 runs 13 residues. Per germline, CDR1 LNHDA and CDR2 SQIVND (reference sequence). The CDR3 bases are TGTGCCAGTAGTCAGGGGGGAAACACTGAAGCTTTCTTT. It specifies CASSQGGNTEAFF.

CDR3 sequence reads: CASTGQGVHGYTF. The CDR3 nucleotides are TGTGCCAGCACTGGACAGGGGGTCCATGGCTACACCTTC. The gene calls are TRBV2 and TRBJ1-2; TRBD1 matches at 10 bases. The J segment lost 6 bases and the V segment lost 7 bases, leaving 5 bases of the junction unmatched. This CDR3 has 13 amino acids. The germline V gene encodes CDR1 SNHLY and CDR2 FYNNEI. The entire variable domain, with the rest obtained from reference TRBV2 and TRBJ1-2, is as follows: EPEVTQTPSHQVTQMGQEVILRCVPISNHLYFYWYRQILGQKVEFLVSFYNNEISEKSEIFDDQFSVERPDGSNFTLKIRSTKLEDSAMYFCASTGQGVHGYTFGSGTRLTVV.

For this clone: The junction departs from the called germline gene at one end, perhaps through a read error. This chain links TRBV7-9 with TRBJ2-7, with 7 bases identical to TRBD2. The CDR3 spans 14 residues. The germline CDR1 and CDR2 sequences are SEHNR and FQNEAQ (reference sequence). The chain's CDR3 is CSSSGDSGGYEQYF. The DNA for the CDR3 is TGTTCCAGCAGCGGGGATTCGGGGGGCTACGAGCAGTACTTC.

The V gene is TRBV29-1, the J gene TRBJ1-2, with 9 bases lining up with TRBD1. J gave up 4 bases and V 7 bases, and 7 bases lay outside the gene matches. This CDR3 has 13 amino acids. Germline values: CDR1 SQVTM, CDR2 ANQGSEA. CDR3 sequence (DNA): TGCAGCGGGCGGACAGGGGCCGGCTATGGCTACACCTTC. Its translation is CSGRTGAGYGYTF.

J is TRBJ2-3 and V is TRBV4-2, with 8 bases that match TRBD2. The CDR3 consists of 17 residues. Looked up from germline, CDR1 is LGHNA and CDR2 is YNFKEQ. Trimming removed 1 base from V and 4 bases from J; junction bases left unmatched: 10. The CDR3 spells CASSQAASGSVSDTQYF. The CDR3 nucleotides read TGTGCCAGCAGCCAAGCGGCCAGCGGGAGTGTCTCAGATACGCAGTATTTT.

The gene calls are TRBV5-1 and TRBJ1-1, with no clear D. V lost 8 bases and J lost 3, with 14 bases in between. The CDR3 totals 13 residues. In germline, CDR1 is SGHRS, CDR2 YFSETQ. CDR3: CASSPQSYTEAFF. The CDR3 nucleotides read TGCGCCAGTTCACCCCAGTCATACACTGAAGCTTTCTTT.

This clone was seen more than once but under ten times. The V gene is TRBV11-2, the J gene TRBJ1-2; possible D gene TRBD1, 6 bases. The CDR3 spans 16 residues. Germline values: CDR1 SGHAT, CDR2 FQNNGV. Between the trimmed V and J ends, which lost 5 bases and 5 bases, there was a span of 21 bases. CDR3 sequence reads: CASSPSVGQRRYGYTF. The CDR3 DNA is TGTGCCAGCAGCCCGTCAGTGGGACAAAGAAGGTATGGCTACACCTTC.

The J gene is TRBJ1-5, the V gene TRBV6-6; D gene uncertain. The CDR3 is 12 amino acids. V was cut by 6 bases and J by 4 bases, with 7 bases left in between. CDR1 is MNHNY and CDR2 is SVGAGI in the germline V gene (reference sequence). The CDR3 bases are TGTGCCAGCAGACAGTGGAATCAGCCCCAGCATTTT. Translation: CASRQWNQPQHF.

The rearrangement links TRBV29-1 to TRBJ2-7; tentative D call: TRBD1 (6 bases). V lost 2 bases, J lost 2 bases, and 10 bases lay in between. This CDR3 has 13 residues. Germline V gene lookup returns CDR1 SQVTM and CDR2 ANQGSEA. The CDR3 DNA follows: TGCAGCGTTGAATGGGACAAGCCCTACGAGCAGTACTTC. This sequence encodes CSVEWDKPYEQYF.

The chain employs TRBV6-1 and TRBJ1-2; no definite D call. Germline CDR1 reads MNHNS; CDR2 reads SASEGT. Trimming stripped 5 bases from V and 4 bases from J, with 11 bases between. The CDR3 totals 13 residues. The CDR3 sequence: CASSRLLLYGYTF. CDR3 sequence (DNA): TGTGCCAGCAGTCGGTTGCTCCTCTATGGCTACACCTTC.

The chain couples TRBV5-1 to TRBJ1-3; weak D call: TRBD1 (6 bases). This CDR3 comprises 19 residues. Trimming stripped 0 bases from V and 0 bases from J, with 19 bases between. The V gene's germline CDR1 is SGHRS and CDR2 YFSETQ. CDR3 coding DNA: TGCGCCAGCAGCTTGGCTCGTCAGGGACACATTAACTCTGGAAACACCATATATTTT. Amino acids: CASSLARQGHINSGNTIYF.

The V and J genes are TRBV5-4 and TRBJ2-1, with D perhaps matching TRBD1 (7 bases). Trimming stripped 0 bases from V and 5 bases from J, with 18 bases between. Germline CDR1 reads SGHNT; CDR2 reads YYREEE (reference sequence). CDR3 size: 17 residues. CDR3 DNA: TGTGCCAGCAGCTTGGCAGGGGGACTTCAACATAACAATGAGCAGTTCTTC. This sequence encodes CASSLAGGLQHNNEQFF.

The V call is TRBV2, the J call TRBJ1-2; TRBD1 might be the D (6 bases). The germline CDR1 and CDR2 sequences are SNHLY and FYNNEI. The CDR3 is 14 amino acids. V lost 6 bases and J lost 4, with 15 bases in between. The chain's CDR3 is CASSLTGFTYGYTF. In DNA form, the CDR3 reads TGTGCCAGCAGCTTAACAGGGTTTACCTATGGCTACACCTTC.

In the case of this clone: This sample also contains other DNA sequences that code for the same CDR3. The J gene is TRBJ1-2, the V gene TRBV6-1; TRBD1 matches 7 bases. Germline V gene lookup returns CDR1 MNHNS and CDR2 SASEGT. J gave up 3 bases and V 5 bases, and 3 bases lay outside the gene matches. The CDR3 runs 13 residues. The CDR3 region is CASSPDRDYGYTF. CDR3 coding DNA: TGTGCCAGCAGTCCCGACAGGGACTATGGCTACACCTTC.

The V and J genes are TRBV19 and TRBJ2-3, with 9 bases identical to TRBD2. Germline V gene lookup returns CDR1 LNHDA and CDR2 SQIVND (reference sequence). The CDR3 is made up of 14 amino acids. J gave up 5 bases and V 9 bases, and 9 bases lay outside the gene matches. CDR3 loop: CASKTSGRRDTQYF. In DNA, the CDR3 is TGTGCCAGCAAGACTAGCGGCAGGAGAGATACGCAGTATTTT.

The chain links TRBV2 to TRBJ2-5; D is undetermined. V gave up 6 bases and J gave up 0 bases, with 11 bases separating them. CDR1 and CDR2 (germline): SNHLY, FYNNEI. CDR3 size: 14 residues. CDR3: CASSPRSYQETQYF. In DNA form, the CDR3 reads TGTGCCAGCAGCCCCAGGTCGTACCAAGAGACCCAGTACTTC.